This T cell receptor beta chain was recovered during a study of CD8+ T cells in alopecia areata. Isolated RNA was reverse transcribed into cDNA used as the sequencing template. Libraries were prepared by immunoSEQ multiplex PCR; TCRdb keeps only in-frame clonotypes and omits some of them. The sample includes about 200,000 clones, about 61% of them seen just once. The study, taken as a whole, reports: Mice gave a clearer picture of TCR sharing than patients did, possibly for HLA-related reasons. Lesional tissue from the scalp (especially in alopecia totalis/universalis) showed higher clonality than normal scalp. Scalp sequencing also captures normal skin's resident alphabeta T cells.

Germline V CDR1 and CDR2: MGHRA, YSYEKL. Deletions cut 3 bases from V and 6 bases from J, with 12 bases between. The CDR3 extends over 13 amino acids. In this sample, this clone turned up a few times. Its matching antigen is unknown. PBMCs, the starting material, were the source of sorted CD4+ and CD8+ T cells. This sequence was found in a human donor in good health. Input material: CD8+ T cells sorted from blood. The V gene is TRBV4-1, the J gene TRBJ2-7; D not resolved. CDR3 residues: CASSHPDGSEQYF. For the CDR3, the DNA is TGCGCCAGCAGCCATCCGGACGGAAGCGAGCAGTACTTC.